A few counts support the clone carrying this TCR beta chain. This sample was taken from a study of response to subunit inactivated influenza vaccine. TCRdb reprocessed the RT-PCR reads via MiXCR and lists one record per CDR3 protein. The sample yields about 570,000 distinct CDR3 sequences, 11% seen once. These data were likewise used in another study, on T cells expressing NK-cell markers. Per that paper: The authors generated TCR beta cDNA through 5'RACE template switching with UMIs.

The specimen was PBMCs from blood, collected on the day of vaccination. This clonotype was sampled from a man aged 50 or older who received an inactivated influenza vaccine.

CDR3 sequence reads: CATLTALNTEAFF. DNA for the CDR3: TGTGCCACCCTGACAGCCTTGAACACTGAAGCTTTCTTT. The V call is TRBV12-3 or TRBV12-4, the J call TRBJ1-1, with D possibly being TRBD1 (5 bases). The V end was cut by 10 bases, the J end by 0 bases, with 12 bases between. The CDR3 has 13 residues.